One and the same sample provided the 4 T cell receptor beta chains below, sequenced in a study of CD8 T cells in Susac syndrome. Reverse transcription of about 0.45 to 1 ug RNA was performed with random hexamers. TCRdb reprocessed the immunoSEQ multiplex PCR reads with MiXCR, giving one entry per CDR3 protein. Here the sample spans about 180,000 distinct CDR3 sequences, approximately 96% being singletons. Sequenced: CD4+ T cells from PBMCs. The receptors originated from a human donor with multiple sclerosis.

The rearrangement joins TRBV30 to TRBJ1-1; no firm D call. The CDR3 runs to 14 residues. Trimming took 1 base from V and 2 from J, leaving 11 bases between them. The V gene's germline CDR1 is GTSNPN and CDR2 SVGIG (reference sequence). CDR3 bases: TGTGCCTGGAGTGGCGTCCCCCGCAACACTGAAGCTTTCTTT. It specifies CAWSGVPRNTEAFF.

This clonotype was seen only a few times. The gene calls are TRBV7-2 and TRBJ2-5, with D possibly TRBD1 on 5 matching bases. Germline CDR1 is SGHTA and CDR2 is FQGNSA. The CDR3 extends over 13 amino acids. With 3 bases removed from V and 3 bases from J, the gap between germline ends came to 8 bases. CDR3 bases: TGTGCCAGCAGCTTGTCGACAGAAGAGACCCAGTACTTC. Translated, it gives CASSLSTEETQYF.

The chain carries TRBV30 and TRBJ2-7; D may match TRBD1 or TRBD2 (5 bases each). This CDR3 has 14 amino acids. Germline CDR1 is GTSNPN and CDR2 is SVGIG (reference sequence). Trimming took off 5 bases at V and 2 bases at J, with 16 bases between the two ends. The CDR3 loop is CAWRRGPSTYEQYF. Written as DNA, the CDR3 is TGTGCCTGGCGCCGGGGACCGTCCACCTACGAGCAGTACTTC.

This chain joins TRBV9 and TRBJ1-1, with D perhaps matching TRBD1 (6 bases). Germline V gene data show CDR1 as SGDLS and CDR2 as YYNGEE. The CDR3 runs to 16 residues. V lost 2 bases and J lost 2, with 16 bases in between. DNA for the CDR3: TGTGCCAGCAGCGTGACCGGGACACAATTTAACACTGAAGCTTTCTTT. It codes for CASSVTGTQFNTEAFF.